This TCR beta chain was recorded in a study of T cells after posttransplantation cyclophosphamide. Study observations and caveats: TRB clonality was highly associated with recipient CMV seropositivity and reactivation.

In germline, CDR1 is MNHNS, CDR2 SASEGT. The CDR3 extends over 16 amino acids. The junction had 6 bases not matched to a gene; V was cut back by 2 bases and J by 4 bases. The repertoire was sequenced with immunoSEQ multiplex PCR; TCRdb's copy has only in-frame clones and lacks some. The profile covers 4,500 to 6,000 clones, with 65% to 85% appearing a single time and roughly 53% taken by the ten largest. Regarding this clone: Its specificity is not known.

Methotrexate plus calcineurin inhibitor accompanied controls' myeloablative marrow transplants; sampling was 1 year later. The TCR sequence derives from a female patient aged 45 to 65 who received an allogeneic stem cell transplant from an unrelated donor, was CMV-positive, and had acute and chronic GVHD. Some T cells may trace back to the graft donor. This sequence joins TRBV6-1 and TRBJ2-1; 9 nucleotides line up with TRBD2. The material was PBMCs, obtained around 320 days after allogeneic stem cell transplant with calcineurin inhibitor and methotrexate. CDR3 protein: CASSEQRLAGYNEQFF. CDR3 nucleotides: TGTGCCAGCAGTGAACAACGGCTAGCGGGATACAATGAGCAGTTCTTC.